This T cell receptor (beta chain) appears in the sequencing data of a study of Ad26.COV2.S vaccination and SARS-CoV-2 variants. Turning to the study itself: Ad26.COV2.S, an intramuscular injection, was given once or twice 56 days apart. Whole-study results and caveats: Placebo recipients had lower spike-specific TCR breadth than vaccine recipients.

Described treatment: some 20 received Ad26.COV2.S at low or high dose, single or two shots; about 5 received placebo; per-sample allocation not given. Sampling occurred on day 63 after the first vaccine or placebo injection. In Boston, the donor was an adult between 18-55 years of age. The vaccine delivered Wuhan-strain SARS-CoV-2 spike through an Ad26 vector. In the case of this clone: Its matching antigen is unknown. This CDR3 is also generated by other DNA sequences in the sample.

Profiled with immunoSEQ multiplex PCR; TCRdb holds only in-frame clones, not every one. The data show roughly 420,000 clones, 85% to 90% seen once. The starting material was peripheral blood, obtained in a trial of Ad26.COV2.S vaccine versus placebo. This TCR came from a person aged 18-60 years who received the Ad26.COV2.S COVID-19 vaccine or a placebo.

CDR3 sequence (DNA): TGTGCCAGCAGTTTTAGTGGCTACGAGCAGTACTTC. Translation: CASSFSGYEQYF. The V gene is TRBV12-3 or TRBV12-4, the J gene TRBJ2-7; D unclear. V was clipped by 3 bases and J by 3 bases, with 6 bases between them. CDR3 size: 12 residues.